Listed below are T cell receptor beta chains from one sample, sequenced in a study of somatic mutations in cytotoxic T cells in rheumatoid arthritis. The repertoire was sequenced with immunoSEQ multiplex PCR; TCRdb's copy has only in-frame clones and lacks some. The repertoire holds more than 10,000 clones, with about 70% as singletons. The sequenced sample consisted of CD8+ T cells sorted from blood. The source of these receptors is a man aged 60 to 69 in good health. CDR3s include the opening cysteine and the closing phenylalanine or tryptophan. The D gene is left open where the match is weak.

D	J	V	length	CDR3
TRBD1	TRBJ2-5	TRBV5-1	15	CASSLEEGGRETQYF
TRBD2	TRBJ2-3	TRBV28	15	CASSSPGLATDTQYF
TRBD2	TRBJ2-1	TRBV4-2	17	CASSFSGVAGGYNEQFF
TRBD1	TRBJ1-1	TRBV11-2	18	CASSLAPTSGTGDPEAFF
NA	TRBJ2-7	TRBV5-1	14	CASSLESSAGEQYF
NA	TRBJ2-7	TRBV6-1	15	CASTERQGGSYEQYF
TRBD1	TRBJ1-4	TRBV9	15	CASGGTGGGNEKLFF
NA	TRBJ1-1	TRBV27	16	CASSLSAVVLNTEAFF
NA	TRBJ2-6	TRBV7-9	14	CASSLFAGANVLTF
NA	TRBJ1-2	TRBV2	14	CASSDRPSYYGYTF
NA	TRBJ2-1	TRBV7-8	15	CASSLGGGPYNEQFF
NA	TRBJ2-1	TRBV4-1	14	CASSQELGYNEQFF
TRBD2	TRBJ2-1	TRBV4-3	21	CASSHGEGMEREGRGYNEQFF
NA	TRBJ1-1	TRBV28	12	CASRTGNTEAFF
NA	TRBJ2-3	TRBV10-3	13	CAISEKGGDTQYF
NA	TRBJ2-3	TRBV7-9	14	CASSPTLGVDTQYF
NA	TRBJ2-1	TRBV2	14	CASTGATTYNEQFF
NA	TRBJ1-1	TRBV11-2	16	CASSPGRNLLNTEAFF
NA	TRBJ2-7	TRBV7-8	17	CASSLVLHKPNPYEQYF
NA	TRBJ1-1	TRBV4-3	16	CASSQDWGQGSTEAFF
TRBD2	TRBJ2-7	TRBV4-3	15	CASSQERGGVNEQYF
TRBD2	TRBJ2-7	TRBV7-9	15	CASSLGSGTLYEQYF